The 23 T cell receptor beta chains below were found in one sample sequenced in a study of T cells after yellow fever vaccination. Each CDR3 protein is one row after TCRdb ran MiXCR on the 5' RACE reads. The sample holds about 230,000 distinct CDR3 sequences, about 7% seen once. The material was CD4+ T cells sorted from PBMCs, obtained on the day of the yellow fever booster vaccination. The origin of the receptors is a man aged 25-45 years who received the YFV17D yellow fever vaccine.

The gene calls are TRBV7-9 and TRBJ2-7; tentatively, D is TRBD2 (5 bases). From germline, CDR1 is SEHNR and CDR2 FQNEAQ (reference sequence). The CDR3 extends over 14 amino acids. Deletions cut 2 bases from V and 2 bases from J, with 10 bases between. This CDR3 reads CASSLMSGAYEQYF. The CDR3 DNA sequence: TGTGCCAGCAGCTTAATGTCCGGGGCCTACGAGCAGTACTTC.

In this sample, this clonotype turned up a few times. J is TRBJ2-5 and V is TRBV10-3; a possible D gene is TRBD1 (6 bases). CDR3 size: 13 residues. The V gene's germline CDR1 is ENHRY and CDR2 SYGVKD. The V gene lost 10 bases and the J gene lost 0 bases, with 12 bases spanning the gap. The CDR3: CATRGPYQETQYF. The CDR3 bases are TGTGCCACCAGGGGCCCGTACCAAGAGACCCAGTACTTC.

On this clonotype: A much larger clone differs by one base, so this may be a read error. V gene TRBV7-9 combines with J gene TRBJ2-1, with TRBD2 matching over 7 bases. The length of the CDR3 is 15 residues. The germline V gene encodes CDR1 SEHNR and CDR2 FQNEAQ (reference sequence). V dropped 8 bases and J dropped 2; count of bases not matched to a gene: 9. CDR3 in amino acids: CASGSRTSPYNEQFF. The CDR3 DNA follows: TGTGCCAGCGGCTCCCGGACTAGTCCCTACAATGAGCAGTTCTTC.

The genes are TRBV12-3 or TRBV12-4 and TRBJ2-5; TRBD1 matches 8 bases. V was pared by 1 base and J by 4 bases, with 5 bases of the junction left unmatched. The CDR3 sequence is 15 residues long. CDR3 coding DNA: TGTGCCAGCAGTTTAGGCAGGGGGCTAACAGAGACCCAGTACTTC. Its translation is CASSLGRGLTETQYF.

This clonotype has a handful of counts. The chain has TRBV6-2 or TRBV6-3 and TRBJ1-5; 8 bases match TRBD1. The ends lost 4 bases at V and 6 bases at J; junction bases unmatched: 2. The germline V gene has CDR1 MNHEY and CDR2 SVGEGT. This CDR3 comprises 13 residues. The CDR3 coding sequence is TGTGCCAGCAGTTGGACAGGGTTTCAGCCCCAGCATTTT. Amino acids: CASSWTGFQPQHF.

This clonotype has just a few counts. The CDR3 DNA sequence: TGCAGCGTGATGGGGGGGACAAAGAGCTCCTACGAGCAGTACTTC. Amino acid sequence: CSVMGGTKSSYEQYF. J is TRBJ2-7 and V is TRBV29-1, with D perhaps TRBD2 (7 bases). This CDR3 spans 15 amino acids. Trimming removed 6 bases at V and 0 bases at J, with 18 bases between. The germline V gene encodes CDR1 SQVTM and CDR2 ANQGSEA.

The CDR3 DNA follows: TGTGCCAGCAGTGACTACAGGGGGCTTCCAGAGACCCAGTACTTC. It is translated as CASSDYRGLPETQYF. This rearrangement joins TRBV6-1 to TRBJ2-5, with 9 bases fitting TRBD1. V was clipped by 3 bases and J by 4 bases; unmatched bases: 6. The length of the CDR3 is 15 residues. Germline V gene lookup returns CDR1 MNHNS and CDR2 SASEGT.

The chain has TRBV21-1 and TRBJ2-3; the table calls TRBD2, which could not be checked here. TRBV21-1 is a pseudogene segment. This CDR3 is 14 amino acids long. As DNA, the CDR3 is TGTGCCAGCAGCGAGGTATTCAGAGGGGATACGCAGTATTTT. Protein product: CASSEVFRGDTQYF.

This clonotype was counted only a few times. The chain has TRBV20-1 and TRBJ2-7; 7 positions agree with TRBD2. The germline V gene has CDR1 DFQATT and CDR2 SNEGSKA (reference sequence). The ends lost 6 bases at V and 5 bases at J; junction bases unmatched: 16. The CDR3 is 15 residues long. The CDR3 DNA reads TGCAGTGCCGCTTCTTGGGGGGGGAGGATTGACGAGCAGTACTTC. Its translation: CSAASWGGRIDEQYF.

The DNA of the CDR3 is TGTGCCAGCAGCTGGACCGGGACTAGAATTGACACGCAGTATTTT. Its protein is CASSWTGTRIDTQYF. The chain links TRBV5-4 to TRBJ2-3; 8 bases line up with TRBD2. J lost 9 bases, V lost 3 bases, and 12 bases had no gene match. CDR3 length equals 15 residues. Germline V lookup: CDR1 SGHNT, CDR2 YYREEE (reference sequence).

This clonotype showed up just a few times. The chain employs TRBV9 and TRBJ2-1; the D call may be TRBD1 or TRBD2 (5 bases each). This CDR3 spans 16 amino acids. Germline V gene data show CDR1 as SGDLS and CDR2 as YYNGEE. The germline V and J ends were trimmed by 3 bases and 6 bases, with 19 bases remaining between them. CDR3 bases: TGTGCCAGCAGCGGATCCGGGACCCAAAGCTTCAATGAGCAGTTCTTC. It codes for CASSGSGTQSFNEQFF.

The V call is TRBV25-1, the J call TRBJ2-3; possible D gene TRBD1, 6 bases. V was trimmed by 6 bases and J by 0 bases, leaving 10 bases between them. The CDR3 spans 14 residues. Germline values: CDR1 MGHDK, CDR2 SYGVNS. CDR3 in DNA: TGTGCCAGCAGAGACAGGACTAGCACAGATACGCAGTATTTT. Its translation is CASRDRTSTDTQYF. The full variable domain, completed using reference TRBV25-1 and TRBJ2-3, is EADIYQTPRYLVIGTGKKITLECSQTMGHDKMYWYQQDPGMELHLIHYSYGVNSTEKGDLSSESTVSRIRTEHFPLTLESARPSHTSQYLCASRDRTSTDTQYFGPGTRLTVL.

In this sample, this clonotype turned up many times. The CDR3 region is CASSESSNEQYF. As DNA, the CDR3 is TGCGCCAGCAGTGAGTCGTCGAACGAGCAGTACTTC. The rearrangement joins TRBV10-2 to TRBJ2-7; D ambiguous. This CDR3 contains 12 residues. The ends were cut back, 0 bases at V and 5 bases at J, with 5 bases in the middle. Germline V CDR1 and CDR2: WSHSY, SAAADI.

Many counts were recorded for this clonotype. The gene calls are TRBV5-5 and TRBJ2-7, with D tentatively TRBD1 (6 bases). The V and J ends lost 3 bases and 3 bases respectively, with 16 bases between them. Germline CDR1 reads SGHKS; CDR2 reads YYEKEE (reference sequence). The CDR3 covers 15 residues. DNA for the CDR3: TGTGCCAGCAGCTCGTCAGGGGCGCTAATCTACGAGCAGTACTTC. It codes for CASSSSGALIYEQYF.

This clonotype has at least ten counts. CDR3 in DNA: TGTGCCAGCAGCCAAGCCGTGGTGAGGTCTGAAGCTTTCTTT. Its protein is CASSQAVVRSEAFF. This rearrangement joins TRBV7-9 to TRBJ1-1, with D hard to call. V was pared by 5 bases and J by 6 bases, with 16 bases between. The length of the CDR3 is 14 residues. Germline V gene data show CDR1 as SEHNR and CDR2 as FQNEAQ (reference sequence).

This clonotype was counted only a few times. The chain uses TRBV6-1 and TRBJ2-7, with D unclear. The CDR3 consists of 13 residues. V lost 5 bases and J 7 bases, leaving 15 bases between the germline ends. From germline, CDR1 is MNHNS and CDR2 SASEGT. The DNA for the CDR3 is TGTGCCAGCAGTAAACGTGGGGTTCGAGAGCAGTACTTC. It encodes CASSKRGVREQYF.

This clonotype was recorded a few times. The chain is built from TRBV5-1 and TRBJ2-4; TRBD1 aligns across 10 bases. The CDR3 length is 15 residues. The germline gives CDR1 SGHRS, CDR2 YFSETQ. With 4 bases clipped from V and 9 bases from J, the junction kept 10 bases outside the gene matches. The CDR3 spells CASSTTGTGEVIQYF. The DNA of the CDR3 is TGCGCCAGCAGCACCACCGGGACAGGGGAAGTCATTCAGTACTTC.

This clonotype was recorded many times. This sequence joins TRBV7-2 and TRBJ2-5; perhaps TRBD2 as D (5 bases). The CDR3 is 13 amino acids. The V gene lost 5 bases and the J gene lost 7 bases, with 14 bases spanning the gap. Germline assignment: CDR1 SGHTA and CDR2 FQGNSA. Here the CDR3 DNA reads TGTGCCAGCAGCCTGGACTTGCGTGGGACCCAGTACTTC. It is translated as CASSLDLRGTQYF.

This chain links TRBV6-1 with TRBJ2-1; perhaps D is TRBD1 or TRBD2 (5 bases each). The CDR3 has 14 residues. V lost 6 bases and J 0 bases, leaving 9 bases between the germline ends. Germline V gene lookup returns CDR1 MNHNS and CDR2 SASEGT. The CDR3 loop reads CASRGTSSYNEQFF. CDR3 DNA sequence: TGTGCCAGCAGAGGGACCAGCTCCTACAATGAGCAGTTCTTC.

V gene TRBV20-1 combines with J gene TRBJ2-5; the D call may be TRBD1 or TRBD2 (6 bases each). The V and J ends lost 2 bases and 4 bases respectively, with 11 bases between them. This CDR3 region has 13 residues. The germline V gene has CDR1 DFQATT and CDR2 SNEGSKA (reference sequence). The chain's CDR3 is CSARRGQGETQYF. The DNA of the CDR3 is TGCAGTGCTAGACGGGGGCAGGGAGAGACCCAGTACTTC.

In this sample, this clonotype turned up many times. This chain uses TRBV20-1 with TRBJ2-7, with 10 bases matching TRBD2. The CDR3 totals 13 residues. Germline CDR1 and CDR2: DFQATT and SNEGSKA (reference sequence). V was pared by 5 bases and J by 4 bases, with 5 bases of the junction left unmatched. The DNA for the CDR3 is TGCAGTGCTTCGACTAGCGGGTTATACGAGCAGTACTTC. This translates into CSASTSGLYEQYF.

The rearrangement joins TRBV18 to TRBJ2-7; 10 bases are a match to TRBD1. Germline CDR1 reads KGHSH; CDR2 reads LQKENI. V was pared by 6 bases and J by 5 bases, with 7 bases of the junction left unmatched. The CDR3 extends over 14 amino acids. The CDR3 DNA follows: TGTGCCAGCTCCCCGACAGGGGGCAAGCACGAGCAGTACTTC. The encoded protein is CASSPTGGKHEQYF.

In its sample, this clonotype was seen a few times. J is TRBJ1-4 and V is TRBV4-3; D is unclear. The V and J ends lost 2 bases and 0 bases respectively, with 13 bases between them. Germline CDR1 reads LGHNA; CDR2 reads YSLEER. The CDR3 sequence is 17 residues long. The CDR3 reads CASSQQTKTATNEKLFF. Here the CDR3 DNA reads TGCGCCAGCAGCCAACAGACAAAAACTGCAACTAATGAAAAACTGTTTTTT.